These 22 T cell receptor beta chains came from one sample sequenced in a study of neurological immune-mediated disorders. TCRdb called the 5' RACE reads again in MiXCR, with one record for every CDR3 protein. This table holds about 88,000 distinct CDR3 sequences, around 3.3% found once. Sequencing was performed on PBMCs. These receptors were taken from a woman aged 18-30 years with multiple sclerosis.

This clonotype was observed many times. The chain employs TRBV20-1 and TRBJ2-7; 11 positions agree with TRBD2. Germline V lookup: CDR1 DFQATT, CDR2 SNEGSKA (reference sequence). This CDR3 is built from 16 residues. With V trimmed by 5 bases and J by 3 bases, 12 bases remained unmatched. CDR3 coding DNA: TGCAGTGCTGGAAAGATTCTAGCGGGAGGTATCTACGAGCAGTACTTC. Its translation is CSAGKILAGGIYEQYF.

This clonotype was detected many times. This chain uses TRBV28 with TRBJ2-5; 10 bases agree with TRBD1. V shed 3 bases and J 5 bases; nucleotides not matched to a gene: 6. The germline CDR1 and CDR2 sequences are MDHEN and SYDVKM. The length of the CDR3 is 15 residues. CDR3 in amino acids: CASSFSTGGYETQYF. The CDR3 bases are TGTGCCAGCAGTTTCTCGACAGGGGGCTATGAGACCCAGTACTTC.

There are many counts of this clonotype. This chain joins TRBV6-1 and TRBJ1-4; TRBD1 matches at 10 bases. This CDR3 contains 16 residues. V shed 7 bases and J 6 bases; nucleotides not matched to a gene: 11. Germline V lookup: CDR1 MNHNS, CDR2 SASEGT. This CDR3 is CASIPDRGLGDEKLFF. CDR3 nucleotides: TGTGCCAGCATCCCCGACAGGGGGCTGGGCGATGAAAAACTGTTTTTT.

The table lists this clonotype with many counts. This chain joins TRBV20-1 and TRBJ2-3, with D tentatively TRBD1 (6 bases). V was shortened by 0 bases and J by 4 bases, with 11 bases between the two germline ends. Germline CDR1 is DFQATT and CDR2 is SNEGSKA (reference sequence). CDR3 size: 14 residues. The CDR3 spells CSARDSQGPDTQYF. The CDR3 nucleotides are TGCAGTGCTAGAGATTCCCAGGGGCCAGATACGCAGTATTTT.

There are many counts of this clonotype. The chain uses TRBV12-3 or TRBV12-4 and TRBJ1-6; 8 bases line up with TRBD1. The V segment lost 5 bases and the J segment 5 bases; nucleotides outside the gene matches: 5. CDR3 length equals 15 residues. The DNA of the CDR3 is TGTGCCAGCAGTGAGGACAGGGCACATAATTCACCCCTCCACTTT. Amino acid sequence: CASSEDRAHNSPLHF.

This clonotype has ten or more counts. The V gene is TRBV12-3 or TRBV12-4, the J gene TRBJ1-1; perhaps TRBD1 as D (5 bases). The CDR3 is 13 residues long. V was pared by 3 bases and J by 1 base, with 6 bases between. CDR3 amino acids: CASSFDRNTEAFF. CDR3 coding DNA: TGTGCCAGCAGTTTCGACAGGAACACTGAAGCTTTCTTT.

This clonotype was counted many times. The chain combines TRBV4-2 with TRBJ2-7; D possibly corresponds to TRBD1 (5 bases). Trimming shortened V by 2 bases and J by 2 bases, and 13 bases separated the two germline ends. Germline assignment: CDR1 LGHNA and CDR2 YNFKEQ. This CDR3 contains 15 residues. The CDR3, as DNA: TGTGCCAGCAGCCAATGGCCAGGGAAGACCTACGAGCAGTACTTC. Translation: CASSQWPGKTYEQYF.

There are many counts of this clonotype. V gene TRBV20-1 combines with J gene TRBJ1-5; D is unresolved. The CDR3 is made up of 14 amino acids. Looked up from germline, CDR1 is DFQATT and CDR2 is SNEGSKA (reference sequence). V was pared by 3 bases and J by 4 bases, with 13 bases between. Here the CDR3 reads CSASTQILNQPQHF. CDR3 DNA: TGCAGTGCTAGTACACAGATCCTTAATCAGCCCCAGCATTTT.

In its sample, this clonotype was seen many times. The chain has TRBV28 and TRBJ1-1; 7 bases are a match to TRBD1. V dropped 5 bases and J dropped 6; count of bases not matched to a gene: 9. The CDR3 is 14 residues long. Looked up from germline, CDR1 is MDHEN and CDR2 is SYDVKM. As DNA, the CDR3 is TGTGCCAGCAGTCCGGGACAGATCCGGGCTGAAGCTTTCTTT. It is translated as CASSPGQIRAEAFF.

On this clonotype itself: A read error may produce the germline difference seen at one junction end. This chain joins TRBV7-2 and TRBJ2-6, with D perhaps matching TRBD1 (5 bases). Germline CDR1 SGHTA, CDR2 FQGNSA. The length of the CDR3 is 14 residues. CDR3 in DNA: TGTGCCAGCATCCCGCCTTCTGGGGCCAAAGTCCTGACTTTC. It encodes CASIPPSGAKVLTF.

This clonotype occurred many times. This chain joins TRBV7-2 and TRBJ2-3; 11 bases match TRBD2. Germline trimming cut 5 bases from V and 8 bases from J; bases unmatched to any gene: 9. The CDR3 totals 15 residues. Germline V CDR1 and CDR2: SGHTA, FQGNSA. CDR3 in DNA: TGTGCCAGCAGCCCCTTAGCGGGGGGGCCTCTTACGCAGTATTTT. Protein sequence: CASSPLAGGPLTQYF.

This clonotype has at least ten counts. The genes are TRBV28 and TRBJ2-1, with D unresolved. CDR1 and CDR2 from the germline V gene are MDHEN and SYDVKM. The CDR3 extends over 12 amino acids. The ends were cut back, 8 bases at V and 6 bases at J, with 11 bases in the middle. In nucleotides, the CDR3 is TGTGCCAGCTCCATGACCATCAATGAGCAGTTCTTC. Its translation: CASSMTINEQFF.

This clonotype was recorded at least ten times. V is TRBV3-1 and J is TRBJ2-7, with 7 positions matching TRBD2. Germline-derived CDR1 and CDR2 are LGHDT and YNNKEL (reference sequence). The CDR3 contains 15 residues. Trimming cost V 1 base and J 8 bases; bases outside gene matches: 11. For the CDR3, the DNA is TGTGCCAGCAGCCAAGCTATCGGGGGGTCATGGCAGCAGTACTTC. As protein: CASSQAIGGSWQQYF.

Notes on this clonotype: The junction differs from germline at one of its ends, possibly a read error. The chain is built from TRBV7-9 and TRBJ2-7; 7 positions agree with TRBD2. CDR3 size: 12 residues. In germline, CDR1 is SEHNR, CDR2 FQNEAQ (reference sequence). The CDR3 sequence: CDSSLGDYEKYF. CDR3 sequence (DNA): TGTGACAGCAGCTTAGGGGACTACGAGAAGTACTTC.

This clonotype occurred many times. The rearrangement joins TRBV3-1 to TRBJ2-5; the match to TRBD1 covers 8 bases. The junction had 7 bases not matched to a gene; V was cut back by 4 bases and J by 6 bases. The CDR3 has 14 residues. Per germline, CDR1 LGHDT and CDR2 YNNKEL (reference sequence). DNA of the CDR3: TGTGCCAGCAGCCTCCCCGGACAGGGACAGACCCAGTACTTC. This translates into CASSLPGQGQTQYF.

This clonotype has a count of ten or more. This chain connects TRBV20-1 to TRBJ2-1; unclear D gene. CDR3 length equals 14 residues. Germline CDR1 and CDR2: DFQATT and SNEGSKA (reference sequence). V dropped 5 bases and J dropped 1 base, with 12 bases sitting between them. The CDR3 sequence: CSALDPESYNEQFF. Written as DNA, the CDR3 is TGCAGTGCTCTCGACCCCGAGTCCTACAATGAGCAGTTCTTC.

This clonotype occurred many times. In DNA, the CDR3 is TGTGCCAGCAGCCAAGTGCCTCAAACCGGGTCTCTCCTTTATGGCTACACCTTC. It is translated as CASSQVPQTGSLLYGYTF. The V and J genes are TRBV3-1 and TRBJ1-2; D gene unclear. Deletions cut 1 base from V and 5 bases from J, with 23 bases between. This CDR3 has 18 residues. Germline CDR1 reads LGHDT; CDR2 reads YNNKEL (reference sequence).

This clonotype showed up many times. The rearrangement uses TRBV5-1 and TRBJ2-3; 10 positions agree with TRBD2. The CDR3 sequence is 16 residues long. Germline CDR1 reads SGHRS; CDR2 reads YFSETQ. V lost 4 bases and J lost 6; bases outside the gene matches: 11. In DNA, the CDR3 is TGCGCCAGCAGCGCCGGACACAGCGGGGGGGGTGATACGCAGTATTTT. This sequence encodes CASSAGHSGGGDTQYF.

The chain has TRBV18 and TRBJ1-1; D remains unclear. This CDR3 is built from 13 residues. The germline gives CDR1 KGHSH, CDR2 LQKENI. The ends were cut back, 10 bases at V and 1 base at J, with 13 bases in the middle. The CDR3 coding sequence is TGTGCCACCTCTCCAGGTTGGAACACTGAAGCTTTCTTT. Translation: CATSPGWNTEAFF.

The CDR3: CASSPGLAGGVVNEQFF. DNA of the CDR3: TGTGCCAGCTCACCGGGACTAGCGGGAGGGGTCGTTAATGAGCAGTTCTTC. The V call is TRBV18, the J call TRBJ2-1; 16 nucleotides align to TRBD2. The junction had 6 bases not matched to a gene; V was cut back by 3 bases and J by 7 bases. Germline CDR1 reads KGHSH; CDR2 reads LQKENI. This CDR3 has 17 amino acids.

This clonotype has only a few counts. The V and J genes are TRBV11-2 and TRBJ2-2, with D possibly TRBD2 on 6 matching bases. There are 15 residues in the CDR3. Germline V gene lookup returns CDR1 SGHAT and CDR2 FQNNGV. Trimming stripped 5 bases from V and 6 bases from J, with 16 bases between. The CDR3 region is CASSPNLRGAGELFF. As DNA, the CDR3 is TGTGCCAGCAGCCCTAACCTGCGGGGCGCCGGGGAGCTGTTTTTT.

This clonotype was counted many times. The chain has TRBV6-5 and TRBJ2-1; TRBD2 matches at 16 bases. The CDR3 loop spans 19 amino acids. Unmatched junction bases numbered 8, after V lost 2 bases and J lost 4 bases. The germline gives CDR1 MNHEY, CDR2 SVGAGI. The chain's CDR3 is CASSYLGLAGGPRYNEQFF. For the CDR3, the DNA is TGTGCCAGCAGTTACCTGGGACTAGCGGGGGGGCCACGTTACAATGAGCAGTTCTTC.